Below are 3 T cell receptor beta chains sequenced from a single sample in a study of beta chain features in type 1 diabetes. No antigen is known for these receptors. Study observations and caveats: Shorter TCRB CDR3s, moderately but significantly so, marked every one of the four CD4+ subsets in Type 1 diabetes patients.

Sequencing targeted expressed TCRB transcripts, as all isolated RNA had been reverse transcribed. This table comes from immunoSEQ multiplex PCR, and its TCRdb copy is limited to in-frame clones, with some not included. The profile shows hundreds of thousands of clones, roughly 13% of them singletons. The sample was naive CD4+ T cells from blood. These receptor sequences come from a man aged 18 to 29 with type 1 diabetes.

This clone was detected only a few times. The genes are TRBV30 and TRBJ1-2, with D unresolved. Trimming removed 1 base from V and 3 bases from J, with 9 bases in between. This CDR3 spans 13 amino acids. Germline V gene sequence: CDR1 GTSNPN, CDR2 SVGIG (reference sequence). CDR3 region: CAWSDSFYYGYTF. The CDR3 coding sequence is TGTGCCTGGAGTGACAGTTTTTACTATGGCTACACCTTC.

The chain uses TRBV28 and TRBJ1-4, with D uncertain. V was shortened by 6 bases and J by 8 bases, with 10 bases between the two germline ends. CDR3 length: 12 residues. Germline CDR1 and CDR2: MDHEN and SYDVKM. The chain's CDR3 is CASRPGREKLFF. The CDR3 DNA reads as TGTGCCAGCAGACCCGGACGGGAAAAACTGTTTTTT.

Note on this clone: The same CDR3 arises from other DNA sequences in this sample as well. The chain is built from TRBV5-1 and TRBJ1-1, with D perhaps matching TRBD1 (5 bases). Germline lookup yields CDR1 SGHRS and CDR2 YFSETQ. Trimming pared 1 base from V and 1 base from J, leaving 11 bases between. The CDR3 consists of 15 residues. The CDR3 region has the DNA TGCGCCAGCAGCTTGTCCGGACAAACGAACACTGAAGCTTTCTTT. It codes for CASSLSGQTNTEAFF.